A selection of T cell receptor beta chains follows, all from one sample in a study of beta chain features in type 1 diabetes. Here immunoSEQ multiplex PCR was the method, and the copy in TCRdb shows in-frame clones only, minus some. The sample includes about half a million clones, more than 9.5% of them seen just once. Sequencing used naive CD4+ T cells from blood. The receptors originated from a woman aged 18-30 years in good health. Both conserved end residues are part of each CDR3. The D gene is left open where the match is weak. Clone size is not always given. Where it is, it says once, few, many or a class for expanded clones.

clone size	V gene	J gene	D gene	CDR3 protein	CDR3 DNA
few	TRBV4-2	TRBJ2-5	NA	CASSQVFGGNQETQYF	TGTGCCAGCAGCCAAGTTTTCGGCGGAAACCAAGAGACCCAGTACTTC
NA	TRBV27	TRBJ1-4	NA	CASSLSANVEKLFF	TGTGCCAGCAGTTTATCGGCCAATGTGGAAAAACTGTTTTTT
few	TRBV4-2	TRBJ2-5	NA	CASSQEGTSRETQYF	TGTGCCAGCAGCCAAGAAGGGACTTCAAGGGAGACCCAGTACTTC
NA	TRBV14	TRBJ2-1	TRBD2	CASSPLAGPSYNEQFF	TGTGCCAGCAGCCCGTTAGCGGGCCCCTCCTACAATGAGCAGTTCTTC
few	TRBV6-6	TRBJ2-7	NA	CATHTGSSYEQYF	TGTGCCACACATACAGGGAGCTCCTACGAGCAGTACTTC
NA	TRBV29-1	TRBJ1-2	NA	CSVEEISGLNYGYTF	TGCAGCGTTGAAGAGATTTCCGGGCTTAACTATGGCTACACCTTC
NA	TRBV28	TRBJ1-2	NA	CASLRTGPYGYTF	TGTGCCAGCCTACGGACGGGACCCTATGGCTACACCTTC
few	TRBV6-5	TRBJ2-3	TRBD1	CASRSDRGSTDTQYF	TGTGCCAGCAGGTCCGACAGGGGTAGCACAGATACGCAGTATTTT
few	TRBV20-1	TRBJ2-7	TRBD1	CSANRGSEQYF	TGCAGTGCAAACAGGGGTAGCGAGCAGTACTTC
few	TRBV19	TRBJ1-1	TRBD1	CASSIDRPLRTGNTEAFF	TGTGCCAGTAGTATAGATCGACCTCTCAGGACAGGGAACACTGAAGCTTTCTTT
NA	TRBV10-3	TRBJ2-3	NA	CAISGTGGGTDTQYF	TGTGCCATCAGTGGGACTGGCGGGGGCACAGATACGCAGTATTTT
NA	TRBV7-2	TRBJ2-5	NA	CASSLVPLTGWERETQYF	TGTGCCAGCAGCTTAGTTCCGTTAACGGGATGGGAGAGAGAGACCCAGTACTTC
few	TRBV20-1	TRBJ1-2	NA	CSARRDGYTF	TGCAGTGCTAGACGCGATGGCTACACCTTC
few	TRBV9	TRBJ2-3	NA	CASSVQAEDTQYF	TGTGCCAGCAGCGTACAGGCGGAAGATACGCAGTATTTT
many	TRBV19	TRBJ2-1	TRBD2	CASSIGSGRIYNEQFF	TGTGCCAGTAGTATCGGTAGCGGGAGGATTTACAATGAGCAGTTCTTC
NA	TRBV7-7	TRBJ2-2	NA	CATTGEGDRSGELFF	TGTGCTACCACCGGGGAGGGGGATCGCTCCGGGGAGCTGTTTTTT
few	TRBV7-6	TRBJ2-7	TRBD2	CASTKRPGTSGNYEQYF	TGTGCCAGCACGAAACGCCCCGGGACTAGCGGGAACTACGAGCAGTACTTC
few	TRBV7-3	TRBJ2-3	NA	CASSLRQTTDTQYF	TGTGCCAGCAGCTTACGGCAGACTACAGATACGCAGTATTTT
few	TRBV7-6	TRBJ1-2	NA	CASSLAPLVGGYTF	TGTGCCAGCAGCTTAGCTCCCCTAGTTGGTGGCTACACCTTC
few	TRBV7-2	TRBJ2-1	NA	CASSRTGSSYNEQFF	TGTGCCAGCAGCCGGACCGGGTCCTCCTACAATGAGCAGTTCTTC
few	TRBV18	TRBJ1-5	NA	CASSPRKVDQPQHF	TGTGCCAGCTCACCACGGAAGGTCGATCAGCCCCAGCATTTT
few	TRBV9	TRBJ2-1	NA	CASSAGVAVWDEQFF	TGTGCCAGCAGCGCGGGGGTAGCGGTGTGGGATGAGCAGTTCTTC
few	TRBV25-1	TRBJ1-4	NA	CASSESGSNEKLFF	TGTGCCAGCAGTGAATCGGGGTCAAATGAAAAACTGTTTTTT
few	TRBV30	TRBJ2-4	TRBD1	CAWSVNTGGNIQYF	TGTGCCTGGAGTGTTAATACAGGGGGCAACATTCAGTACTTC
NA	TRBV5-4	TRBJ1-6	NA	CASSLAGGRDNSPLHF	TGTGCCAGCAGCTTGGCGGGGGGACGAGATAATTCACCCCTCCACTTT
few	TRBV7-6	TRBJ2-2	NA	CASSRGYTGELFF	TGTGCCAGCAGCCGCGGTTACACCGGGGAGCTGTTTTTT
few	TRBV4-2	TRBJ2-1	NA	CASSPMLVGARFF	TGTGCCAGCAGCCCGATGTTGGTGGGGGCGAGGTTCTTC
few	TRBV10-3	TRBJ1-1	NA	CATATGNTEAFF	TGTGCCACCGCGACAGGGAACACTGAAGCTTTCTTT
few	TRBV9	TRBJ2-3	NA	CASSVGRPDTQYF	TGTGCCAGCAGCGTAGGACGGCCAGATACGCAGTATTTT
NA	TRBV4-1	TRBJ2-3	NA	CASSQDLVGSLTTDTQYF	TGCGCCAGCAGCCAAGATCTAGTCGGTTCCCTTACGACAGATACGCAGTATTTT
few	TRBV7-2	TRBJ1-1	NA	CASSFSPSTEAFF	TGTGCCAGCAGCTTCAGTCCGTCCACTGAAGCTTTCTTT
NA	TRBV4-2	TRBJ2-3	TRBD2	CASSRGTSGSELTDTQYF	TGTGCCAGCAGCCGTGGGACTAGCGGGAGCGAACTCACAGATACGCAGTATTTT
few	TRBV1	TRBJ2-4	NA	CTSSQVAGELAKNIQYF	TGCACCAGCAGCCAAGTTGCGGGGGAGCTAGCCAAAAACATTCAGTACTTC
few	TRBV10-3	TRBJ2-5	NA	CAIRGPGRSQETQYF	TGTGCCATCCGTGGTCCCGGACGGTCACAAGAGACCCAGTACTTC
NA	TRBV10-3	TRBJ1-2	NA	CAITGGAAYGYTF	TGTGCCATCACGGGGGGCGCGGCCTATGGCTACACCTTC
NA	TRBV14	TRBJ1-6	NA	CASSQRTGNSPLHF	TGTGCCAGCAGCCAGAGGACGGGTAATTCACCCCTCCACTTT
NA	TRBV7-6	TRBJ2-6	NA	CASSLLWGSGANVLTF	TGTGCCAGCAGCTTATTATGGGGCTCTGGGGCCAACGTCCTGACTTTC
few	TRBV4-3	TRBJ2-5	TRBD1	CASSQTGTGGVTQYF	TGCGCCAGCAGCCAGACCGGGACAGGGGGAGTGACCCAGTACTTC
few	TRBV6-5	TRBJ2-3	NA	CASRGTDTQYF	TGTGCCAGCAGGGGGACAGATACGCAGTATTTT
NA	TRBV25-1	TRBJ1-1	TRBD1	CASSGIGTGAEAFF	TGTGCCAGCAGTGGGATCGGGACAGGGGCTGAAGCTTTCTTT
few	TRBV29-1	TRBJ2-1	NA	CSVDFYATHYNEQFF	TGCAGCGTTGATTTTTACGCGACTCACTACAATGAGCAGTTCTTC
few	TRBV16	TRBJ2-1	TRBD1	CASSQGTGGAGQFF	TGTGCCAGCAGCCAAGGGACAGGGGGCGCTGGGCAGTTCTTC
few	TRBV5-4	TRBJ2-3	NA	CASSLQRADTQYF	TGTGCCAGCAGCTTGCAGAGGGCAGATACGCAGTATTTT
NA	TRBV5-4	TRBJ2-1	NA	CASSASSGAYNEQFF	TGTGCCAGCAGCGCCAGCTCGGGAGCCTACAATGAGCAGTTCTTC
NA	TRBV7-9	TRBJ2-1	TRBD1	CASSVRDRGLHNEQFF	TGTGCCAGCAGCGTCCGGGACAGGGGTTTGCACAATGAGCAGTTCTTC
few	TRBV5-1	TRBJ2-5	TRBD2	CASSPSGLARETQYF	TGCGCCAGCAGCCCCTCGGGACTAGCGAGAGAGACCCAGTACTTC
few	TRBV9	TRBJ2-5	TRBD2	CASSVLAAQETQYF	TGTGCCAGCAGCGTACTAGCGGCACAAGAGACCCAGTACTTC
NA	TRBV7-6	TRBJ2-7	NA	CASSLGSRLAMGEQYF	TGTGCCAGCAGCTTAGGGTCGAGGCTAGCAATGGGGGAGCAGTACTTC